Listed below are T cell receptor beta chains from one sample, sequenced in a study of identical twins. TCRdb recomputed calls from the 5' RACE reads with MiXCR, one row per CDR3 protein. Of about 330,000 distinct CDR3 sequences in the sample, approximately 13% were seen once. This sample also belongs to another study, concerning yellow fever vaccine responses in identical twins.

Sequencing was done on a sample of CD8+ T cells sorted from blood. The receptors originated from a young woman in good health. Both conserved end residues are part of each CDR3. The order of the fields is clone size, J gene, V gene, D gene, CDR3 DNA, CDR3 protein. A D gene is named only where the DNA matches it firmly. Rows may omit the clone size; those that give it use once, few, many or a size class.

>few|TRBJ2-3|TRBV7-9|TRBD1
TGTGCCAGCAGGGGACAGGGGGTTCCAGATACGCAGTATTTT
CASRGQGVPDTQYF
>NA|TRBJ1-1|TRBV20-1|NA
TGCAGTGCTAGGGGGGACATGAACACTGAAGCTTTCTTT
CSARGDMNTEAFF
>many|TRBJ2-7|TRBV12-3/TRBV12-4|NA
TGTGCCAGCAGCCCCACTAGGAACGAGCAGTACTTC
CASSPTRNEQYF
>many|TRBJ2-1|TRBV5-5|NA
TGTGCCAGCAGCTCCTTTTTACGACAGGCCAGTGAGCAGTTCTTC
CASSSFLRQASEQFF
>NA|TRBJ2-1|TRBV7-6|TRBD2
TGTGCCAGCAGCTTAGCGCACCCCCTGGGGCGGGGGAGCTCCTACAATGAGCAGTTCTTC
CASSLAHPLGRGSSYNEQFF
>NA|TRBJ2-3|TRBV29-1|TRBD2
TGCAGCGGAAATAGCGGGGGGGGGCCAGATACGCAGTATTTT
CSGNSGGGPDTQYF
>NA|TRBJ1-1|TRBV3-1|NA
TGTGCCAGCAGCCAAGAAGGCAGGGGATCGGTTGAAGCTTTCTTT
CASSQEGRGSVEAFF
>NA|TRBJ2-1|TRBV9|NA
TGTGCCAGCAGCGTAGCTAGGAAGGCTGAGCAGTTCTTC
CASSVARKAEQFF
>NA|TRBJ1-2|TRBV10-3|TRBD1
TGTGCCATGCAAACACAGGGGAAGGAAGGCTACACCTTC
CAMQTQGKEGYTF
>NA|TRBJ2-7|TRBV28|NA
TGTGCCAGCAGGGATCCTCGGGCCTACGAGCAGTACTTC
CASRDPRAYEQYF
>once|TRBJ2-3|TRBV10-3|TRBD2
TGTGCCATCATCGAAACCCGTGGACTAGCGGGAGGCACAGATACGCAGTATTTT
CAIIETRGLAGGTDTQYF
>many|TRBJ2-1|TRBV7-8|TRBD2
TGTGCCAGCAGCTTAACTAGCGGGAGAAATCAGTTCTTC
CASSLTSGRNQFF
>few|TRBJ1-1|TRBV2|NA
TGTGCCAGCAGTGAATTAGTGAACACTGAAGCTTTCTTT
CASSELVNTEAFF
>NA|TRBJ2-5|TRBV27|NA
TGTGCCAGCAGCTTCGGGTTCAGAGAGACCCAGTACTTC
CASSFGFRETQYF
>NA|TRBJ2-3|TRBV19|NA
TGTGCCAGTAGTGTATATAGTGAAGATACGCAGTATTTT
CASSVYSEDTQYF
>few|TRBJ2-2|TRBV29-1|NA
TGCAGCGTTGCTGCCGGGACCGGGGAGCTGTTTTTT
CSVAAGTGELFF
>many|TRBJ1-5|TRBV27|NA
TGTGCCAGCAGTTTATTAGGGAATCAGCCCCAGCATTTT
CASSLLGNQPQHF
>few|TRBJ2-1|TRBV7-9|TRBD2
TGTGCCAGCAGCACTAGCGGGAGCCCATACAATGAGCAGTTCTTC
CASSTSGSPYNEQFF
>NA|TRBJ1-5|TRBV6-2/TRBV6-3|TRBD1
TGTGCCAGCAGTCTCACCTTTACAGGGGGCGAACAGCCCCAGCATTTT
CASSLTFTGGEQPQHF
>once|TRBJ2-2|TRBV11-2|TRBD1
TGTGCCAGCAGCTTAAAGTGGGACAGGGGGAACACCGGGGAGCTGTTTTTT
CASSLKWDRGNTGELFF
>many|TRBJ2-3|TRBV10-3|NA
TGTGCCATCAGTGAAGTCACAGATACGCAGTATTTT
CAISEVTDTQYF
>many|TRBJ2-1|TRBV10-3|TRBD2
TGTGCCATCAGTATCCTCGGGGGGAGAGGTTCCTACAATGAGCAGTTCTTC
CAISILGGRGSYNEQFF
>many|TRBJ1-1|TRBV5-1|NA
TGCGCCAGTAAAGACCACCGGGACACTGAAGCTTTCTTT
CASKDHRDTEAFF
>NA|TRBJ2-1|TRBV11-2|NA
TGTGCCAGCAGCTTAGGAGGGGTTAGCAATGAGCAGTTCTTC
CASSLGGVSNEQFF
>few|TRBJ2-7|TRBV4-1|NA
TGCGCCAGCAGCCAAGAAAAACGCGGGGGCGATGAGCAGTACTTC
CASSQEKRGGDEQYF
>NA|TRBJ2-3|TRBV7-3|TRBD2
TGTGCCAGCAGCTTATTGGGAGGGCCAGGGGATACGCAGTATTTT
CASSLLGGPGDTQYF
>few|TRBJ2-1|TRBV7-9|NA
TGTGCCAGCAGCCCTGCTGATCGTTCCTACAATGAGCAGTTCTTC
CASSPADRSYNEQFF
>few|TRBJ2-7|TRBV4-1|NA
TGCGCCAGCAGCCAAGAGGTCCGAACCTACGAGCAGTACTTC
CASSQEVRTYEQYF
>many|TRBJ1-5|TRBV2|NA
TGTGCCAGCAGTGAGGGGTGGAATCAGCCCCAGCATTTT
CASSEGWNQPQHF
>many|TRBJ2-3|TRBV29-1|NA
TGCAGCTCCTCGGAGGGGGCCTGGGTAGATACGCAGTATTTT
CSSSEGAWVDTQYF
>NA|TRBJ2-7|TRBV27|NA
TGTGCCAGCAGTTACCTCGGGGGGCTAAGCCCCTACGAGCAGTACTTC
CASSYLGGLSPYEQYF